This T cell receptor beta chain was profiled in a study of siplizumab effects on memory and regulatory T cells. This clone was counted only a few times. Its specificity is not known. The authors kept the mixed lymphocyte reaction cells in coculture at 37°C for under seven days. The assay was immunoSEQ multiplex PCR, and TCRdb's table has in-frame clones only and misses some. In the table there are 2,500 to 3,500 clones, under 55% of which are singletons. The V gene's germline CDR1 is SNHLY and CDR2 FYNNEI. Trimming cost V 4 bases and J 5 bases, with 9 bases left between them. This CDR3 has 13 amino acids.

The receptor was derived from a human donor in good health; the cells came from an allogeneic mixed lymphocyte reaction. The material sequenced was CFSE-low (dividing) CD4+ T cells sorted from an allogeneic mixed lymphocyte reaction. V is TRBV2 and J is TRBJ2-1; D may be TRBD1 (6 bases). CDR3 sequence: CASSVQGNNEQFF. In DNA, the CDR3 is TGTGCCAGCAGTGTACAGGGCAACAATGAGCAGTTCTTC.